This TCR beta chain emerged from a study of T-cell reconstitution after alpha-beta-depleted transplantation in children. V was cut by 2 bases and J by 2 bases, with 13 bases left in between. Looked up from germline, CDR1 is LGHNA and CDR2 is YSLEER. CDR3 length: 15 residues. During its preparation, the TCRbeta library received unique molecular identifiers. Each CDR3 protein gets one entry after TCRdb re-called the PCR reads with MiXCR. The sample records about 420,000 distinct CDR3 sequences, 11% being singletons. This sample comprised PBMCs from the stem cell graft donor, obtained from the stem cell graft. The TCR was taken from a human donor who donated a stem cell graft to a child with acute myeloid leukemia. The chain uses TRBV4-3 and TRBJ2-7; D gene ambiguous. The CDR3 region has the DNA TGCGCCAGCAGCCAACGCGCGGCAGCAGCCTACGAGCAGTACTTC. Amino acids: CASSQRAAAAYEQYF.